These 23 T cell receptor beta chains came from one sample sequenced in a study of OX40 agonist ivuxolimab in advanced cancers. Clones were sequenced by immunoSEQ multiplex PCR, and TCRdb holds only the in-frame ones, with some missing. The sample holds tens of thousands of clones, 83% seen once. Sequences were derived from CD4+ or CD8+ T cells sorted from blood, sampled in a trial of the OX40 agonist ivuxolimab. The receptor set was obtained from an adult with an advanced solid tumor such as melanoma, head and neck, liver or kidney cancer.

This clone appeared a single time. The rearrangement uses TRBV6-1 and TRBJ2-7, with D possibly matching TRBD2 (5 bases). Trimming left V 9 bases short and J 5 bases short, with 20 bases between. CDR3 size: 14 residues. CDR1 and CDR2 from the germline V gene are MNHNS and SASEGT. Here the CDR3 reads CASRLGGPRNEQYF. The DNA for the CDR3 is TGTGCCAGTCGTCTAGGAGGACCTAGGAACGAGCAGTACTTC.

The chain recombines TRBV19 with TRBJ1-2; D gene unclear. The CDR3 sequence is 14 residues long. Germline assignment: CDR1 LNHDA and CDR2 SQIVND (reference sequence). Trimming pared 6 bases from V and 0 bases from J, leaving 11 bases between. For the CDR3, the DNA is TGTGCCAGTAGGAGGGTGGCAGCTAACTATGGCTACACCTTC. This gives the protein CASRRVAANYGYTF.

The chain has TRBV7-2 and TRBJ2-7; D is unresolved. The CDR3 is made up of 15 amino acids. V dropped 4 bases and J dropped 2 bases, with 15 bases sitting between them. The germline gives CDR1 SGHTA, CDR2 FQGNSA. This CDR3 is CASSYDFISPYEQYF. Here the CDR3 DNA reads TGTGCCAGCAGCTACGATTTCATATCCCCCTACGAGCAGTACTTC.

The chain joins TRBV5-1 to TRBJ2-7; 9 nucleotides match TRBD1. Per the germline V gene, CDR1 is SGHRS and CDR2 is YFSETQ. The V segment lost 3 bases and the J segment 5 bases; nucleotides outside the gene matches: 6. This CDR3 contains 14 residues. In DNA, the CDR3 is TGCGCCAGCAGCTGGGGGACAGGGAGCGACGAGCAGTACTTC. Encoded protein: CASSWGTGSDEQYF.

The rearrangement links TRBV7-2 to TRBJ1-4, with TRBD1 as a possible D gene (5 bases). Deletions cut 5 bases from V and 6 bases from J, with 16 bases between. The CDR3 loop spans 15 amino acids. CDR1 and CDR2 from the germline V gene are SGHTA and FQGNSA. The CDR3 DNA is TGTGCCAGCAGCCCTTCTGTAGGGGCCTATGAAAAACTGTTTTTT. Its translation is CASSPSVGAYEKLFF.

The gene calls are TRBV2 and TRBJ1-1; no reliable D call. Trimming left V 8 bases short and J 0 bases short, with 10 bases between. There are 13 residues in the CDR3. Germline V gene sequence: CDR1 SNHLY, CDR2 FYNNEI. CDR3 sequence (DNA): TGTGCCAGCGCTTTTACAGTGAACACTGAAGCTTTCTTT. Translated: CASAFTVNTEAFF.

V gene TRBV19 combines with J gene TRBJ1-2; tentatively, D is TRBD1 (5 bases). V lost 3 bases, J lost 5 bases, and 10 bases lay in between. This CDR3 comprises 13 residues. CDR1 and CDR2 from the germline V gene are LNHDA and SQIVND (reference sequence). The CDR3 DNA reads as TGTGCCAGTAGTATTCAGGGCGCATATGGCTACACCTTC. It codes for CASSIQGAYGYTF.

V usage is TRBV2 and J usage is TRBJ2-1; 12 bases match TRBD2. The CDR3 sequence is 15 residues long. Germline V gene sequence: CDR1 SNHLY, CDR2 FYNNEI. The J segment lost 6 bases and the V segment lost 7 bases, leaving 7 bases of the junction unmatched. CDR3 nucleotides: TGTGCCAGCACCAGACTAGCGGGAGATGTCAATGAGCAGTTCTTC. Translated: CASTRLAGDVNEQFF.

The V and J genes are TRBV18 and TRBJ2-2; 9 bases map to TRBD2. Trimming removed 5 bases from V and 6 bases from J; junction bases left unmatched: 7. The CDR3 has 15 residues. CDR1 and CDR2 (germline): KGHSH, LQKENI. CDR3 amino acids: CASSKLAGVSGELFF. DNA for the CDR3: TGTGCCAGCTCAAAATTAGCGGGAGTCTCCGGGGAGCTGTTTTTT.

As DNA, the CDR3 is TGTGCCAGCAGCGTAGTGGGACAGGGGATAGATACGCAGTATTTT. As protein: CASSVVGQGIDTQYF. V usage is TRBV9 and J usage is TRBJ2-3, with TRBD1 matching over 10 bases. Trimming took 0 bases from V and 5 from J; bases not matched to a gene: 3. The germline V gene has CDR1 SGDLS and CDR2 YYNGEE. The CDR3 spans 15 residues.

The V and J genes are TRBV7-2 and TRBJ1-1; 8 bases are shared with TRBD1. The J segment lost 11 bases and the V segment lost 1 base, leaving 15 bases of the junction unmatched. There are 16 residues in the CDR3. The germline V gene encodes CDR1 SGHTA and CDR2 FQGNSA. The CDR3 spells CASSLVGTGRSSQAFF. DNA of the CDR3: TGTGCCAGCAGCTTAGTGGGGACAGGTAGGAGCAGTCAGGCTTTCTTT.

A single count supports this clone. The chain uses TRBV6-6 and TRBJ2-3, with 10 bases matching TRBD1. V shed 7 bases and J 6 bases; nucleotides not matched to a gene: 10. This CDR3 is 15 amino acids long. CDR1 and CDR2 (germline): MNHNY, SVGAGI (reference sequence). The CDR3 DNA reads as TGTGCCAGCACCGTAGACAGGGGGCGTTTGGATACGCAGTATTTT. It is translated as CASTVDRGRLDTQYF.

The V gene is TRBV5-1, the J gene TRBJ2-7; D is uncertain. Germline V gene lookup returns CDR1 SGHRS and CDR2 YFSETQ. The V and J ends lost 0 bases and 2 bases respectively, with 9 bases between them. This CDR3 region has 14 residues. CDR3 residues: CASSLGPSPYEQYF. DNA for the CDR3: TGCGCCAGCAGCTTGGGGCCGAGTCCCTACGAGCAGTACTTC.

This chain links TRBV6-5 with TRBJ2-7; 13 positions agree with TRBD2. The trim removed 6 bases at V and 7 bases at J, leaving 6 bases unmatched. CDR3 length: 14 amino acids. Germline V CDR1 and CDR2: MNHEY, SVGAGI. The CDR3 DNA follows: TGTGCCAGCAGCAGGACTAGCGGGAGTGGTGAGCAGTACTTC. Amino acids: CASSRTSGSGEQYF.

V and J are TRBV6-6 and TRBJ2-5, with D perhaps matching TRBD2 (5 bases). This CDR3 contains 14 residues. The germline V and J ends were trimmed by 8 bases and 5 bases, with 18 bases remaining between them. The germline CDR1 and CDR2 sequences are MNHNY and SVGAGI (reference sequence). This CDR3 is CASGRVLGRETQYF. The CDR3 DNA reads as TGTGCCAGCGGGAGAGTGTTGGGCCGGGAGACCCAGTACTTC.

V and J are TRBV19 and TRBJ2-1; D may be TRBD1 or TRBD2 (6 bases each). Trimming left V 4 bases short and J 4 bases short, with 14 bases between. CDR1 and CDR2 from the germline V gene are LNHDA and SQIVND (reference sequence). The CDR3 sequence is 15 residues long. CDR3 in DNA: TGTGCCAGTAGTAATCGACAGGAGGGGTACAATGAGCAGTTCTTC. Translated, it gives CASSNRQEGYNEQFF.

The chain employs TRBV19 and TRBJ2-3; D is unresolved. Germline V gives CDR1 LNHDA, CDR2 SQIVND (reference sequence). The CDR3 runs 14 residues. V lost 3 bases and J lost 3, with 10 bases in between. CDR3 in DNA: TGTGCCAGTAGTATCGTAGGGCAGACAGATACGCAGTATTTT. Protein: CASSIVGQTDTQYF.

V usage is TRBV28 and J usage is TRBJ2-1; 14 bases match TRBD2. The CDR3 sequence is 16 residues long. Losses at the gene ends were 4 bases for V and 3 bases for J; bases not matched to a gene: 2. CDR1 and CDR2 from the germline V gene are MDHEN and SYDVKM. CDR3 bases: TGTGCCAGCAGTTCGACTAGCGGGAGGGGCTACAATGAGCAGTTCTTC. Its translation: CASSSTSGRGYNEQFF.

This clone occurred once. J is TRBJ1-2 and V is TRBV15, with 9 bases fitting TRBD1. Germline values: CDR1 LNHNV, CDR2 YYDKDF (reference sequence). The CDR3 consists of 16 residues. V was pared by 3 bases and J by 8 bases, with 13 bases of the junction left unmatched. CDR3: CATSRTGTGQSGGYTF. The CDR3 region has the DNA TGTGCCACCAGCAGGACCGGGACAGGGCAAAGTGGGGGCTACACCTTC.

The V and J genes are TRBV7-8 and TRBJ1-2; tentatively, D is TRBD1 (6 bases). Deletions cut 5 bases from V and 2 bases from J, with 9 bases between. The germline V gene encodes CDR1 SGHVS and CDR2 FQNEAQ. The CDR3 length is 13 residues. The CDR3 nucleotides read TGTGCCAGCAGCCCGGGGACAAACTATGGCTACACCTTC. It is translated as CASSPGTNYGYTF. The variable domain in full, with the rest retrieved from reference TRBV7-8 and TRBJ1-2, is GAGVSQSPRYKVAKRGQDVALRCDPISGHVSLFWYQQALGQGPEFLTYFQNEAQLDKSGLPSDRFFAERPEGSVSTLKIQRTQQEDSAVYLCASSPGTNYGYTFGSGTRLTVV.

The chain combines TRBV6-1 with TRBJ1-5; D remains ambiguous. CDR3 length: 15 residues. Trimming cost V 2 bases and J 3 bases, with 11 bases left between them. In germline, CDR1 is MNHNS, CDR2 SASEGT. The CDR3 is CASSEPSGPNQPQHF. In DNA form, the CDR3 reads TGTGCCAGCAGTGAACCGTCAGGACCCAATCAGCCCCAGCATTTT.

V gene TRBV7-6 combines with J gene TRBJ1-5; D unresolved. Germline V gene data show CDR1 as SGHVS and CDR2 as FNYEAQ. The CDR3 is 12 residues long. The V end lost 4 bases, the J end lost 5 bases, and 6 bases lay between the germline ends. As DNA, the CDR3 is TGTGCCAGCAGCTGGTCGGATCAGCCCCAGCATTTT. Protein sequence: CASSWSDQPQHF.

The rearrangement joins TRBV6-1 to TRBJ2-6; D is perhaps TRBD1 (5 bases). CDR3 length: 15 amino acids. V was clipped by 8 bases and J by 3 bases, with 14 bases between them. Germline-derived CDR1 and CDR2 are MNHNS and SASEGT. This chain's CDR3 is CASRKQGFGANVLTF. In DNA form, the CDR3 reads TGTGCCAGCCGAAAGCAGGGCTTTGGGGCCAACGTCCTGACTTTC.